The T cell receptor beta chain described here comes from a study of tumor and adjacent non-tumor tissue in lung cancer. Study findings and constraints: Normal lung showed higher cumulative top 100 clone frequency than tumor.

Of note for this clonotype: No antigen is known for it. A read error is likely, as this CDR3 ends without the conserved phenylalanine or tryptophan.

Three rounds of nested PCR, following a modified ARM-PCR protocol, produced the TCRbeta library. TCRdb analysed the multiplex PCR reads with MiXCR anew, one entry per CDR3 protein. This sample has under 95,000 distinct CDR3 sequences, with about 66% found just once. No cell sorting was done before RNA was extracted from the tissue. CDR3 length equals 14 residues. CDR1 and CDR2 from the germline V gene are KGHDR and SFDVKD. The genes are TRBV24-1 and TRBJ2-1; D remains unclear. The sequenced sample consisted of lung tumor tissue. The sequence derives from a man between 65 and 85 years old with non-small cell lung cancer. Written as DNA, the CDR3 is TGTGCCGCCAGTGATGGAAATATTTACAATGAGCAGTTCTTA. It is translated as CAASDGNIYNEQFL.